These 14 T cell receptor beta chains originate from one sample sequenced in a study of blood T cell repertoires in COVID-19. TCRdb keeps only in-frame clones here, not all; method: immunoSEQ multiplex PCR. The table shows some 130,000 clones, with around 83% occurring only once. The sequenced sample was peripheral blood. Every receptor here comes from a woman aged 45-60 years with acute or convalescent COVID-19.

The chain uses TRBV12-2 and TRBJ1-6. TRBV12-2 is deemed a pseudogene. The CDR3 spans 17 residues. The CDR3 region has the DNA TGTGCAAGTCGCTTAGATGCGACGGGGGGTAGGAATTCACCCCTCCACTTT. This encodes CASRLDATGGRNSPLHF.

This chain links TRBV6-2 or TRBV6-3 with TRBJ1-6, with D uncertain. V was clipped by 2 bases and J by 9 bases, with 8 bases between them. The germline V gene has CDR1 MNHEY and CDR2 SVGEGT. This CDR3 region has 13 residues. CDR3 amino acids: CASSYGLRSPLHF. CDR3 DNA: TGTGCCAGCAGTTACGGCCTTCGTTCACCCCTCCACTTT.

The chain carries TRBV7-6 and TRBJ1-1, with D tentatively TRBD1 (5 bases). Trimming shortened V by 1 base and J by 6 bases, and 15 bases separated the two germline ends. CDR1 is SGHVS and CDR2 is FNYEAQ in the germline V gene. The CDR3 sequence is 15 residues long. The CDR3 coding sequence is TGTGCCAGCAGCTTAGACTCACAGGTTTTTGCTGAAGCTTTCTTT. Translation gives CASSLDSQVFAEAFF.

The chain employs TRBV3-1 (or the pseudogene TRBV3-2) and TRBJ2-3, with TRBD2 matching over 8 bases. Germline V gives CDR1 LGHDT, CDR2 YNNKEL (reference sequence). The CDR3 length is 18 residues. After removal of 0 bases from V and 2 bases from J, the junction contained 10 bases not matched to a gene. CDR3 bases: TGTGCCAGCAGCCAAGATCTACCGAGCGGGGGTTACACAGATACGCAGTATTTT. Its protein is CASSQDLPSGGYTDTQYF.

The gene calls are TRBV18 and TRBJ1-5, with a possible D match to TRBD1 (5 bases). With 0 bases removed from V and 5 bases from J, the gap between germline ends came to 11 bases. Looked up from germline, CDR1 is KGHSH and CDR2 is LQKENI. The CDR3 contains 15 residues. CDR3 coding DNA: TGTGCCAGCTCACCACCGGGGCAGCGATATCAGCCCCAGCATTTT. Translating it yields CASSPPGQRYQPQHF.

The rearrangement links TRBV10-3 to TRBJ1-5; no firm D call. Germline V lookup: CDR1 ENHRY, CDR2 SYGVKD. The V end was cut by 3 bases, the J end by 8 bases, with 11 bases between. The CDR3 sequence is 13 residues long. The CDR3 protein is CAISETGNEPQHF. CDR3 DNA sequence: TGTGCCATCAGTGAAACCGGGAATGAGCCCCAGCATTTT.

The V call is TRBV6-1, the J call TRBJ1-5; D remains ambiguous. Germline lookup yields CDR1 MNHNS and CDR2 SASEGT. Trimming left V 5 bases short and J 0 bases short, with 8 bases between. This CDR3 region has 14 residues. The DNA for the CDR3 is TGTGCCAGCAGTTCCCCAGGTAGCAATCAGCCCCAGCATTTT. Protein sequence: CASSSPGSNQPQHF.

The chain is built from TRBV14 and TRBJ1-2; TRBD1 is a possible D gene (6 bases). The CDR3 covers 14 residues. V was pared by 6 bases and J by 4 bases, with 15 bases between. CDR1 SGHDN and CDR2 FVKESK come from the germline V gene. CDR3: CASSQTGFGYGYTF. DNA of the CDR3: TGTGCCAGCAGTCAAACAGGGTTTGGCTATGGCTACACCTTC.

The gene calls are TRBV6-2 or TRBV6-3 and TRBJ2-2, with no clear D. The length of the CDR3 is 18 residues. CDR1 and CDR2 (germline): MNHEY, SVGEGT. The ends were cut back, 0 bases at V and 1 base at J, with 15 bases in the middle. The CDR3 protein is CASSYSAGAELNTGELFF. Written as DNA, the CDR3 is TGTGCCAGCAGTTACTCGGCAGGCGCCGAATTGAACACCGGGGAGCTGTTTTTT.

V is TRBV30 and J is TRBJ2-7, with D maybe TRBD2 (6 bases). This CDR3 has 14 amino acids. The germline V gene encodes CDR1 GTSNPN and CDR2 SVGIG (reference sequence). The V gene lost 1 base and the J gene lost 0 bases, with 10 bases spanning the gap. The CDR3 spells CAWSARDGSYEQYF. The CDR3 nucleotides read TGTGCCTGGAGTGCGCGGGACGGCTCCTACGAGCAGTACTTC.

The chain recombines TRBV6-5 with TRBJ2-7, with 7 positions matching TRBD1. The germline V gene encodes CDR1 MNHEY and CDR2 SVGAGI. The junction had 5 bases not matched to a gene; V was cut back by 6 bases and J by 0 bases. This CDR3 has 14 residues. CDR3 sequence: CASRPGQHSYEQYF. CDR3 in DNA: TGTGCCAGCAGGCCGGGACAGCACTCCTACGAGCAGTACTTC.

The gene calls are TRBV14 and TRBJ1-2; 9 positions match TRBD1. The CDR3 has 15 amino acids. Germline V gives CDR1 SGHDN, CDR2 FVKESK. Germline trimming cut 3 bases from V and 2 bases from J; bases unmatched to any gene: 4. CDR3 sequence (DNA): TGTGCCAGCAGCCAGGGCGGACAGGGGAACTATGGCTACACCTTC. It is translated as CASSQGGQGNYGYTF.

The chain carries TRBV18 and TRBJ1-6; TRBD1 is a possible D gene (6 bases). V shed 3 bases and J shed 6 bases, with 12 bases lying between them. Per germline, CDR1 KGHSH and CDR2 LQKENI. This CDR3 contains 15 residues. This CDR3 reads CASSPEGGINSPLHF. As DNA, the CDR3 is TGTGCCAGCTCACCGGAAGGGGGAATTAATTCACCCCTCCACTTT.

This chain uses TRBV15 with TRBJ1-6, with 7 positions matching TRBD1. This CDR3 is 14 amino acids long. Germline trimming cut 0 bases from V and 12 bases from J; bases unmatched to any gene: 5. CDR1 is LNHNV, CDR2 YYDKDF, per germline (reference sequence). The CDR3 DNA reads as TGTGCCACCAGCAGAGAGGGACAGCTCGAACCCCTCCACTTT. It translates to CATSREGQLEPLHF.